The 2 T cell receptor beta chains below all came from one sample that was sequenced in a study of T cells in Graves' hyperthyroidism and ophthalmopathy. TCR beta CDR3 region amplification was performed from RNA transcripts. The HTBI primer set drove a first-round RT-PCR of the TCR CDR3. TCRdb re-derived calls from the multiplex PCR reads in MiXCR, one entry per CDR3 protein. The sample shows a few hundred thousand distinct CDR3 sequences, about a sixth of them seen only once. Material for sequencing was blood. Every receptor here comes from a woman between 18 and 30 years old with Graves' ophthalmopathy.

In its sample, this clonotype was seen many times. CDR3 DNA: TGTGCCAGCAGTTTACTCACCGTCGGGGCTTCAGAGACCCAGTACTTC. Translated: CASSLLTVGASETQYF. The V gene is TRBV28, the J gene TRBJ2-5; TRBD1 or TRBD2 may be the D gene (5 bases each). Germline-derived CDR1 and CDR2 are MDHEN and SYDVKM. The CDR3 length is 16 residues. Trimming left V 2 bases short and J 4 bases short, with 17 bases between.

V is TRBV6-1 and J is TRBJ2-4, with D unresolved. This CDR3 contains 14 residues. Looked up from germline, CDR1 is MNHNS and CDR2 is SASEGT. Trimming pared 3 bases from V and 4 bases from J, leaving 10 bases between. The CDR3 sequence: CASSEIGSKNIQYF. The CDR3 DNA sequence: TGTGCCAGCAGTGAGATCGGGTCAAAAAACATTCAGTACTTC.